The T cell receptor beta chain under discussion was sequenced for a study of blood T cell repertoires in COVID-19. Overall study: PBMCs, B-cell-depleted T cells, or T cells provided the cDNA or gDNA that made up the material.

Clinical history reported by participants formed the basis on which cohorts were assigned. Germline loops: CDR1 SGHNT, CDR2 YYREEE (reference sequence). Trimming took 0 bases from V and 4 from J, leaving 9 bases between them. CDR3 size: 14 residues. Authors' processing steps: Amplified reference gene primers provided the basis for estimating nucleated cell counts. The data were produced by immunoSEQ multiplex PCR, yet TCRdb's version contains in-frame clones alone and is incomplete. The V and J calls and clone size come from that table; D and trimming were worked out from the DNA. This sample has more than 200,000 clones, with around nine tenths found just once.

The sample comprised PBMCs or T cells enriched from blood (not recorded which). The chain uses TRBV5-4 and TRBJ2-3; D possibly corresponds to TRBD2 (6 bases). This receptor was obtained from a woman aged 45-60 years who had recovered from COVID-19. The CDR3 reads CASSLAEGSDTQYF. For the CDR3, the DNA is TGTGCCAGCAGCTTGGCGGAGGGGTCAGATACGCAGTATTTT.